The 21 T cell receptor beta chains presented below share a single source sample, sequenced in a study of T cell changes during pregnancy in multiple sclerosis. Here immunoSEQ multiplex PCR was the method, and the copy in TCRdb shows in-frame clones only, minus some. The sample has 71,000 or so clones, around nine tenths seen once; the top ten hold about 1.2%. The sequencing here drew on peripheral blood, taken in the third trimester of pregnancy. These receptors were taken from a female donor with multiple sclerosis, enrolled in a pregnancy study.

This clone was detected only once. The chain joins TRBV7-3 to TRBJ1-1; tentatively, D is TRBD1 (6 bases). The CDR3 has 16 amino acids. The germline V and J ends were trimmed by 2 bases and 1 base, with 14 bases remaining between them. Germline CDR1 is SGHTA and CDR2 is FQGTGA. The CDR3 region has the DNA TGTGCCAGCAGCTTAGCGGGGGGGGCTTCGAACACTGAAGCTTTCTTT. It specifies CASSLAGGASNTEAFF.

The chain joins TRBV2 to TRBJ1-5; 12 nucleotides match TRBD1. The CDR3 is 15 residues long. Germline loops: CDR1 SNHLY, CDR2 FYNNEI. After removal of 5 bases from V and 5 bases from J, the junction contained 4 bases not matched to a gene. CDR3: CASSPGQGAHQPQHF. The CDR3 DNA is TGTGCCAGCAGTCCGGGACAGGGGGCCCATCAGCCCCAGCATTTT.

This clone was observed at least ten times. The rearrangement links TRBV5-1 to TRBJ2-7, with D tentatively TRBD1 (6 bases). This CDR3 has 14 residues. Germline V gene data show CDR1 as SGHRS and CDR2 as YFSETQ. V gave up 1 base and J gave up 3 bases, with 11 bases separating them. The CDR3 protein is CASSLSQGFYEQYF. CDR3 nucleotides: TGCGCCAGCAGCTTGTCACAGGGATTCTACGAGCAGTACTTC.

The CDR3 loop reads CASSQDLSRADTQYF. For the CDR3, the DNA is TGCGCCAGCAGCCAAGACCTGTCTCGCGCAGATACGCAGTATTTT. The V and J genes are TRBV4-3 and TRBJ2-3, with D uncertain. The length of the CDR3 is 15 residues. The germline V gene has CDR1 LGHNA and CDR2 YSLEER. Trimming left V 0 bases short and J 4 bases short, with 11 bases between.

This chain joins TRBV5-1 and TRBJ2-7; D is ambiguous. Trimming stripped 5 bases from V and 2 bases from J, with 14 bases between. This CDR3 has 14 residues. The V gene's germline CDR1 is SGHRS and CDR2 YFSETQ. In DNA, the CDR3 is TGCGCCAGCAGTCAGATAGTAGGAGCCTACGAGCAGTACTTC. It codes for CASSQIVGAYEQYF.

The chain recombines TRBV4-1 with TRBJ2-5; 13 nucleotides match TRBD2. The germline V gene has CDR1 MGHRA and CDR2 YSYEKL. This CDR3 has 18 residues. V trimming: 3 bases; J trimming: 5 bases; junction bases outside the gene matches: 12. DNA for the CDR3: TGCGCCAGCAGCCACACACCACTAGCGGGAGGGCCTCGGGAGACCCAGTACTTC. Translating gives CASSHTPLAGGPRETQYF.

This chain joins TRBV9 and TRBJ2-1; 12 positions match TRBD2. CDR1 and CDR2 from the germline V gene are SGDLS and YYNGEE. The V gene end was trimmed by 1 base and the J gene end by 6 bases; junction bases not matched to a gene: 2. The CDR3 is 15 amino acids. CDR3 coding DNA: TGTGCCAGCAGCGTACTAGCGGGAGGGTTCAATGAGCAGTTCTTC. Its translation: CASSVLAGGFNEQFF.

The V and J genes are TRBV30 and TRBJ1-3; D is unclear. The ends were cut back, 0 bases at V and 0 bases at J, with 9 bases in the middle. Germline CDR1 reads GTSNPN; CDR2 reads SVGIG (reference sequence). CDR3 length equals 15 residues. The DNA for the CDR3 is TGTGCCTGGAGTGTGGGAGGGAGCTCTGGAAACACCATATATTTT. Translated: CAWSVGGSSGNTIYF.

V is TRBV9 and J is TRBJ1-2; TRBD1 might be the D (5 bases). The germline gives CDR1 SGDLS, CDR2 YYNGEE. This CDR3 has 15 residues. V shed 0 bases and J shed 8 bases, with 17 bases lying between them. The CDR3 spells CASSVEIAAGGGYTF. Written as DNA, the CDR3 is TGTGCCAGCAGCGTAGAGATCGCGGCGGGGGGAGGCTACACCTTC. Looking up the rest from reference TRBV9 and TRBJ1-2 gives the full variable domain: DSGVTQTPKHLITATGQRVTLRCSPRSGDLSVYWYQQSLDQGLQFLIQYYNGEERAKGNILERFSAQQFPDLHSELNLSSLELGDSALYFCASSVEIAAGGGYTFGSGTRLTVV.

CDR3 in DNA: TGTGCCAGCAGTGACTCCGCGGGGGCGGCAGATACGCAGTATTTT. Translation gives CASSDSAGAADTQYF. The chain employs TRBV6-4 and TRBJ2-3, with D perhaps matching TRBD2 (7 bases). V lost 0 bases and J 4 bases, leaving 11 bases between the germline ends. The CDR3 has 15 amino acids. Germline V gene data show CDR1 as MRHNA and CDR2 as SNTAGT.

This chain connects TRBV12-5 to TRBJ2-1; D is perhaps TRBD2 (7 bases). The CDR3 totals 17 residues. Germline loops: CDR1 LGHNT, CDR2 FRNRAP. Trimming pared 0 bases from V and 2 bases from J, leaving 14 bases between. The CDR3 spells CASGLVVGGGPYNEQFF. The DNA for the CDR3 is TGTGCTAGTGGTTTGGTAGTAGGCGGGGGCCCCTACAATGAGCAGTTCTTC. Full variable domain (remainder filled in from reference TRBV12-5 and TRBJ2-1): DARVTQTPRHKVTEMGQEVTMRCQPILGHNTVFWYRQTMMQGLELLAYFRNRAPLDDSGMPKDRFSAEMPDATLATLKIQPSEPRDSAVYFCASGLVVGGGPYNEQFFGPGTRLTVL.

The chain joins TRBV4-2 to TRBJ2-5; 7 nucleotides match TRBD2. In germline, CDR1 is LGHNA, CDR2 YNFKEQ. Trimming at V came to 4 bases and at J to 1 base, leaving 3 bases not matched to a gene. The CDR3 has 14 amino acids. The CDR3 DNA sequence: TGTGCCAGCAGCCCCCTAGCGGCCCAAGAGACCCAGTACTTC. Translated, it gives CASSPLAAQETQYF.

The CDR3: CASSLERTQYF. CDR3 in DNA: TGCGCCAGCAGCTTGGAGAGGACCCAGTACTTC. The chain links TRBV5-1 to TRBJ2-5; D uncertain. Per germline, CDR1 SGHRS and CDR2 YFSETQ. V lost 0 bases and J lost 7, with 4 bases in between. The CDR3 consists of 11 residues.

V usage is TRBV9 and J usage is TRBJ2-3, with TRBD1 identical over 7 bases. The CDR3 is 16 residues long. Germline loops: CDR1 SGDLS, CDR2 YYNGEE. V gave up 10 bases and J gave up 6 bases; unmatched junction bases: 20. This chain's CDR3 is CADILNRGGIRDTQYF. The CDR3 bases are TGTGCCGATATCTTAAATCGAGGGGGCATTAGGGATACGCAGTATTTT.

The chain combines TRBV28 with TRBJ2-3; 11 bases align to TRBD1. Germline V gives CDR1 MDHEN, CDR2 SYDVKM. Trimming cost V 7 bases and J 3 bases; bases outside gene matches: 3. The CDR3 is 14 residues long. DNA of the CDR3: TGTGCCAGCAACCGGGACAGGGGGACAGATACGCAGTATTTT. This translates into CASNRDRGTDTQYF.

This sequence joins TRBV19 and TRBJ2-7, with D hard to call. The V end was cut by 3 bases, the J end by 5 bases, with 8 bases between. Per germline, CDR1 LNHDA and CDR2 SQIVND (reference sequence). The CDR3 sequence is 12 residues long. CDR3 amino acids: CASSISGHEQYF. The CDR3 DNA follows: TGTGCCAGTAGTATTAGTGGGCACGAGCAGTACTTC. Supplemented by reference TRBV19 and TRBJ2-7, the full variable domain reads DGGITQSPKYLFRKEGQNVTLSCEQNLNHDAMYWYRQDPGQGLRLIYYSQIVNDFQKGDIAEGYSVSREKKESFPLTVTSAQKNPTAFYLCASSISGHEQYFGPGTRLTVT.

This chain's CDR3 is CASSYYPGQGSTEAFF. CDR3 nucleotides: TGCGCCAGCAGTTACTATCCGGGACAGGGGAGCACTGAAGCTTTCTTT. The chain couples TRBV5-1 to TRBJ1-1; 10 bases fit TRBD1. This CDR3 is 16 amino acids long. Trimming removed 5 bases from V and 4 bases from J; junction bases left unmatched: 11. CDR1 SGHRS and CDR2 YFSETQ come from the germline V gene. The full variable domain, its missing parts supplied by reference TRBV5-1 and TRBJ1-1, is KAGVTQTPRYLIKTRGQQVTLSCSPISGHRSVSWYQQTPGQGLQFLFEYFSETQRNKGNFPGRFSGRQFSNSRSEMNVSTLELGDSALYLCASSYYPGQGSTEAFFGQGTRLTVV.

The V and J genes are TRBV5-4 and TRBJ2-2, with D unclear. V lost 5 bases and J 0 bases, leaving 8 bases between the germline ends. This CDR3 spans 14 amino acids. Germline lookup yields CDR1 SGHNT and CDR2 YYREEE (reference sequence). Here the CDR3 DNA reads TGTGCCAGCAGTCCGAGGTCGAACACCGGGGAGCTGTTTTTT. This sequence encodes CASSPRSNTGELFF.

The chain is built from TRBV11-2 and TRBJ1-4, with D unresolved. Per germline, CDR1 SGHAT and CDR2 FQNNGV. This CDR3 is built from 16 residues. V was cut by 2 bases and J by 2 bases, with 12 bases left in between. CDR3: CASSLLIAQTNEKLFF. Here the CDR3 DNA reads TGTGCCAGCAGCTTACTAATAGCTCAGACTAATGAAAAACTGTTTTTT.

This chain joins TRBV19 and TRBJ1-1, with a weak D call TRBD1 (5 bases). The CDR3 length is 16 residues. The V and J ends lost 2 bases and 6 bases respectively, with 19 bases between them. Per the germline V gene, CDR1 is LNHDA and CDR2 is SQIVND (reference sequence). As DNA, the CDR3 is TGTGCCAGTAGTATACGATTGGGGGGGACCAACGCTGAAGCTTTCTTT. Amino acids: CASSIRLGGTNAEAFF.

This sequence joins TRBV2 and TRBJ1-5; 8 nucleotides agree with TRBD1. The CDR3 runs 13 residues. Per the germline V gene, CDR1 is SNHLY and CDR2 is FYNNEI. The trim removed 8 bases at V and 3 bases at J, leaving 3 bases unmatched. The CDR3 loop is CASRTGPNQPQHF. For the CDR3, the DNA is TGTGCCAGCCGGACAGGGCCCAATCAGCCCCAGCATTTT.